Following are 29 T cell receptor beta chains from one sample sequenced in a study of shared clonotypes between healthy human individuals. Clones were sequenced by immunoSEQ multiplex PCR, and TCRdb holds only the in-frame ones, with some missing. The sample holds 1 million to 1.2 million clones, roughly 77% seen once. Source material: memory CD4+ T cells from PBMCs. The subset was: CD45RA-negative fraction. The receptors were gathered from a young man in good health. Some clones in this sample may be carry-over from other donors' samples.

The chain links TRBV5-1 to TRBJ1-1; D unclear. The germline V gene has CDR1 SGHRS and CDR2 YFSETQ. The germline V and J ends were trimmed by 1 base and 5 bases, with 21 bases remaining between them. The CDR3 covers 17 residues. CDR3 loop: CASSLTRRTGSGTEAFF. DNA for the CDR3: TGCGCCAGCAGCTTGACACGTCGGACCGGGTCGGGGACTGAAGCTTTCTTT.

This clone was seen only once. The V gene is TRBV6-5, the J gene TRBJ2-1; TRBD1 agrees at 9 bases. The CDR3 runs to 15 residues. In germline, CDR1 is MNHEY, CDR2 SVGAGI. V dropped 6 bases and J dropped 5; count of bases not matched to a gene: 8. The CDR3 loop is CASSTRDRAHNEQFF. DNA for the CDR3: TGTGCCAGCAGCACCCGGGACAGGGCCCACAATGAGCAGTTCTTC.

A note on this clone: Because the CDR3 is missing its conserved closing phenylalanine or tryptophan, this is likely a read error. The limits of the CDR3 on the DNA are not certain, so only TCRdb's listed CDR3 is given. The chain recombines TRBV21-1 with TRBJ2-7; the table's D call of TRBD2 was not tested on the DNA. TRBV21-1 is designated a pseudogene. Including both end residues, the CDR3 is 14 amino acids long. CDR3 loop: CASSKKFGTSGTAL.

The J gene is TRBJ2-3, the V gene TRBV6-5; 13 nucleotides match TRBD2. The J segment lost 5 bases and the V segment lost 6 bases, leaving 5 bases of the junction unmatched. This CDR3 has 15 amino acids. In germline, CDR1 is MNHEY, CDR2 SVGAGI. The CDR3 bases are TGTGCCAGCAGAAGACTAGCGGGAGGCAAAGATACGCAGTATTTT. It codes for CASRRLAGGKDTQYF.

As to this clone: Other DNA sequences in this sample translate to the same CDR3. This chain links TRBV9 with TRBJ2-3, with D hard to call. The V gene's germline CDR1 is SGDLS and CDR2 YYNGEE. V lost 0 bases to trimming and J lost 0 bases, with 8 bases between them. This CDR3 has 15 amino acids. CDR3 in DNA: TGTGCCAGCAGCGTAGAGGGCTTTAGCACAGATACGCAGTATTTT. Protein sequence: CASSVEGFSTDTQYF. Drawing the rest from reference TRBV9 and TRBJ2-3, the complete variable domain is DSGVTQTPKHLITATGQRVTLRCSPRSGDLSVYWYQQSLDQGLQFLIQYYNGEERAKGNILERFSAQQFPDLHSELNLSSLELGDSALYFCASSVEGFSTDTQYFGPGTRLTVL.

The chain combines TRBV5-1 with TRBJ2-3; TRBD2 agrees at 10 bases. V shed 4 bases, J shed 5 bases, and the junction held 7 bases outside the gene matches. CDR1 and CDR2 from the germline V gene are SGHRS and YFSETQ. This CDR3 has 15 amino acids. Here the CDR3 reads CASSPLAGVQDTQYF. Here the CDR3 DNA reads TGCGCCAGCAGCCCTCTAGCGGGAGTTCAAGATACGCAGTATTTT.

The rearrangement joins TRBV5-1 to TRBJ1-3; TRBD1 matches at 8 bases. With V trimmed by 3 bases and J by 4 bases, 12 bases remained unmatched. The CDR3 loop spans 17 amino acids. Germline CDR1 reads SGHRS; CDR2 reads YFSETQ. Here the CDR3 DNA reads TGCGCCAGCAGCTCTGGTCGGACAGGGATCGTCGGAAACACCATATATTTT. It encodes CASSSGRTGIVGNTIYF. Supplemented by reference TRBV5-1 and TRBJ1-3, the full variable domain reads KAGVTQTPRYLIKTRGQQVTLSCSPISGHRSVSWYQQTPGQGLQFLFEYFSETQRNKGNFPGRFSGRQFSNSRSEMNVSTLELGDSALYLCASSSGRTGIVGNTIYFGEGSWLTVV.

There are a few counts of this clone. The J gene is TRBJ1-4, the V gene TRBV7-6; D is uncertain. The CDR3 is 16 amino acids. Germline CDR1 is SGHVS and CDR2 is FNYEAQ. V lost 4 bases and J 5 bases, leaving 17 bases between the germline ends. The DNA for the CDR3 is TGTGCCAGCAGCTCGAACCCCGTGTCCGGAAATGAAAAACTGTTTTTT. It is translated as CASSSNPVSGNEKLFF.

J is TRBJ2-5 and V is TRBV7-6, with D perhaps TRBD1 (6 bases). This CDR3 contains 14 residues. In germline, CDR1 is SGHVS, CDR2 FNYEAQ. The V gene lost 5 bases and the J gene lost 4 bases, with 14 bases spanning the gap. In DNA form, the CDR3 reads TGTGCCAGCAGCCCGCGGGCAGGGGCAGAGACCCAGTACTTC. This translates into CASSPRAGAETQYF.

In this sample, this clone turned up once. The CDR3 sequence: CASSKVRYVAGEGYEQYF. DNA of the CDR3: TGTGCCAGCAGCAAAGTAAGATACGTAGCGGGAGAAGGTTACGAGCAGTACTTC. This sequence joins TRBV21-1 and TRBJ2-7; the table gives TRBD2 as D, unverified against the DNA. TRBV21-1 is recorded as a pseudogene. The CDR3 runs 18 residues.

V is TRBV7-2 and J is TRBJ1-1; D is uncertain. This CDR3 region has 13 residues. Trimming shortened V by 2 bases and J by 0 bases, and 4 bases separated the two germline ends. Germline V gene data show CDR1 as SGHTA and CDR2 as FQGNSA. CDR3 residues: CASSLLMNTEAFF. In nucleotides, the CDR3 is TGTGCCAGCAGCTTATTGATGAACACTGAAGCTTTCTTT.

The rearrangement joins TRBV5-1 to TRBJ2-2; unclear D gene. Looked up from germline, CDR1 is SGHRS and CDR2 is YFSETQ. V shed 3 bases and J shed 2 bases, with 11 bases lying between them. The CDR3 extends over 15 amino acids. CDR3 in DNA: TGCGCCAGCAGCTCCACAGCCTTAAACACCGGGGAGCTGTTTTTT. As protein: CASSSTALNTGELFF.

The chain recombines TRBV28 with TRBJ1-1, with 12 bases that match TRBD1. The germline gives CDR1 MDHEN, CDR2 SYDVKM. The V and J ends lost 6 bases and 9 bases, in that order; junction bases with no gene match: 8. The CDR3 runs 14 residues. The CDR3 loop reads CASSPGQGASKAFF. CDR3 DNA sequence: TGTGCCAGCAGCCCGGGACAGGGGGCATCTAAAGCTTTCTTT.

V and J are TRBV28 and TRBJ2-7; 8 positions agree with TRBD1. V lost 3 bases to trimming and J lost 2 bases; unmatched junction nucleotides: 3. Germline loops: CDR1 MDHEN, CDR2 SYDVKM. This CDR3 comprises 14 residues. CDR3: CASSFRDRPYEQYF. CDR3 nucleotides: TGTGCCAGCAGTTTCAGGGACAGGCCCTACGAGCAGTACTTC.

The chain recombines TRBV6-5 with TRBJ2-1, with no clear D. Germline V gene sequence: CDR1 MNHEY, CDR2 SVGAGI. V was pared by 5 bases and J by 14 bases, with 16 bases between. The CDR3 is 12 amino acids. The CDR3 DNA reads TGTGCCAGCAGTAGGCCTCGGACCCCGGAGTTCTTC. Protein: CASSRPRTPEFF.

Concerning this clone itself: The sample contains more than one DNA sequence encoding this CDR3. The CDR3 sequence is CASSPRTSGNYNEQFF. CDR3 DNA: TGTGCCAGCAGCCCACGGACTAGCGGGAACTACAATGAGCAGTTCTTC. The rearrangement joins TRBV27 to TRBJ2-1; 12 nucleotides line up with TRBD2. J was trimmed by 3 bases and V by 6 bases; bases with no gene match: 6. Germline V gene lookup returns CDR1 MNHEY and CDR2 SMNVEV (reference sequence). CDR3 length: 16 amino acids.

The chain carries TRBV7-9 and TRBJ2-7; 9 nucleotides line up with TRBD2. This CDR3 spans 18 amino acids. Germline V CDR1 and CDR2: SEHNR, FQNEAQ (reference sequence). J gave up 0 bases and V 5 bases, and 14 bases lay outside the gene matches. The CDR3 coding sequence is TGTGCCAGCAGCCCCCTCGGGGCGGGAGGGTCCTCCTCCTACGAGCAGTACTTC. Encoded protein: CASSPLGAGGSSSYEQYF.

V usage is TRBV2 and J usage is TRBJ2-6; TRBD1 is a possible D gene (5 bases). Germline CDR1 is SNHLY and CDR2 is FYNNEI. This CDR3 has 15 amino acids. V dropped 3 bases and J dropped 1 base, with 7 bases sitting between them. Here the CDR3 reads CASSEGLSGANVLTF. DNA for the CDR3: TGTGCCAGCAGTGAGGGGCTATCTGGGGCCAACGTCCTGACTTTC.

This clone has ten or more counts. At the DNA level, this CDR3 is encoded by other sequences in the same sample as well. The CDR3 sequence is CASSVQGGNQPQHF. CDR3 DNA sequence: TGTGCCAGCAGTGTCCAGGGGGGCAATCAGCCCCAGCATTTT. The V and J genes are TRBV6-1 and TRBJ1-5, with TRBD1 matching 7 bases. The CDR3 runs to 14 residues. V lost 4 bases to trimming and J lost 2 bases; unmatched junction nucleotides: 2. Germline assignment: CDR1 MNHNS and CDR2 SASEGT.

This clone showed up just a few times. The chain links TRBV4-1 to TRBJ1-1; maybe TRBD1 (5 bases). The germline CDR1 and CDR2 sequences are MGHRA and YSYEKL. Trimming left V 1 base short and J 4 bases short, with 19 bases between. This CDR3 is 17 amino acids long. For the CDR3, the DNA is TGCGCCAGCAGCCAAGCTTCTGCAACACTGGGACCCACTGAAGCTTTCTTT. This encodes CASSQASATLGPTEAFF.

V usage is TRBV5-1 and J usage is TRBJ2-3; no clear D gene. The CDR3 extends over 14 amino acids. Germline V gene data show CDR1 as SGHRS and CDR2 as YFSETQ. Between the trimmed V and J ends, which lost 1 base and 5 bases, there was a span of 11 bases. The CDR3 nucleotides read TGCGCCAGCAGCTTGAAATCTGAAGTAGATACGCAGTATTTT. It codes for CASSLKSEVDTQYF.

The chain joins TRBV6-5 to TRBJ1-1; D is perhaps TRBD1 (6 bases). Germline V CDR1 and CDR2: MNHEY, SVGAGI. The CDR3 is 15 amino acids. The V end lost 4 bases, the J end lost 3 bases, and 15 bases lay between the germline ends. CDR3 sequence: CASSFFGRGYTEAFF. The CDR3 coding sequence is TGTGCCAGCAGTTTCTTCGGCAGGGGTTACACTGAAGCTTTCTTT.

The CDR3 nucleotides are TGCAGCGTTGTTAGGGGGCCAGGTGAAAAACTGTTTTTT. It specifies CSVVRGPGEKLFF. The V call is TRBV29-1, the J call TRBJ1-4; 7 bases fit TRBD1. The J segment lost 7 bases and the V segment lost 4 bases, leaving 6 bases of the junction unmatched. Looked up from germline, CDR1 is SQVTM and CDR2 is ANQGSEA. The CDR3 consists of 13 residues.

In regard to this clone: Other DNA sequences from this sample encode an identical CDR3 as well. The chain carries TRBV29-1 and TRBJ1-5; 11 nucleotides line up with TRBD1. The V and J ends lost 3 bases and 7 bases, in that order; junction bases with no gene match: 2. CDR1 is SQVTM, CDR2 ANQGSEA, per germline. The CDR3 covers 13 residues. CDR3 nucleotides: TGCAGCGTTGAGGGACAGGGGGGGCAGCCCCAGCATTTT. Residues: CSVEGQGGQPQHF.

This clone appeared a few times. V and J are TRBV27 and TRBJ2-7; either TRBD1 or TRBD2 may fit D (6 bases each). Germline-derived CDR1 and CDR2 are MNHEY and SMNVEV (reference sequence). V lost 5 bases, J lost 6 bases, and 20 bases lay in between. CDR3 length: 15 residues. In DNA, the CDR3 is TGTGCCAGCAGTCCCCTGGGGGGAGCGACAGGCGAGCAGTACTTC. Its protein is CASSPLGGATGEQYF.

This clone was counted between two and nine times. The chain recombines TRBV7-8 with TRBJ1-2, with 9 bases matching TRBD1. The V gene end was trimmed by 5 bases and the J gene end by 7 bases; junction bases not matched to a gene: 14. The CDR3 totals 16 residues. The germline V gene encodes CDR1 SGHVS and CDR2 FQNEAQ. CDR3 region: CASSGSRGDRAFGYTF. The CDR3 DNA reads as TGTGCCAGCAGCGGCAGTAGGGGGGACAGGGCTTTTGGCTACACCTTC.

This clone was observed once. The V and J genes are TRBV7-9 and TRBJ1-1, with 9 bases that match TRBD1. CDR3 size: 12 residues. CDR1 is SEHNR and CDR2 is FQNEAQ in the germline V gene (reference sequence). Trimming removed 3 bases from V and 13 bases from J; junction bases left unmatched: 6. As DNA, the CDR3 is TGTGCCAGCAGCTTGACAGGGGGTGCGCTTTTCTTT. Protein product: CASSLTGGALFF.

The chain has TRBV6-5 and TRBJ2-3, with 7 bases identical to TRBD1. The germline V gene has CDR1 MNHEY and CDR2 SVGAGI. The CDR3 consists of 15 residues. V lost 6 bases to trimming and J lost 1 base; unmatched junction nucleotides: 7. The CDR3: CASRSRGRGTDTQYF. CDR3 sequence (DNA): TGTGCCAGCAGATCTAGGGGGCGCGGCACAGATACGCAGTATTTT.

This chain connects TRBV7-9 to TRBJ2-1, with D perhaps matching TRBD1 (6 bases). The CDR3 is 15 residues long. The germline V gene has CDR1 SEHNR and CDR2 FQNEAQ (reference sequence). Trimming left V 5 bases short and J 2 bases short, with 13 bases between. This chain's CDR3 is CASSLRQAAYNEQFF. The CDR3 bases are TGTGCCAGCAGCCTGCGACAGGCCGCCTACAATGAGCAGTTCTTC.